A selection of T cell receptor beta chains follows, all from one sample in a study of technical replicates of blood from several donors. Clones were read by immunoSEQ multiplex PCR, and TCRdb kept only the in-frame ones, dropping some. The sample holds about 69,000 clones, 80% to 90% seen once. Sequenced material: PBMCs. These receptor sequences come from a human donor in good health. Some clones in this sample may be carry-over from other donors' samples. Both conserved end residues are part of each CDR3. The order of the fields is clone size, V gene, D gene, J gene, CDR3 DNA, CDR3 protein. The D gene is left open where the match is weak. The listing skips clone size in some rows; elsewhere it reads once, few, many or a size class.

clone_size: once
v_call: TRBV6-5
d_call: TRBD1
j_call: TRBJ1-2
cdr3_nt: TGTGCCAGCAGGCGACAGGGTAACTATGGCTACACCTTC
cdr3_aa: CASRRQGNYGYTF

clone_size: NA
v_call: TRBV7-3
d_call: TRBD2
j_call: TRBJ2-3
cdr3_nt: TGTGCCAGCAGCCCTAGCGGGGGAGCAGATACGCAGTATTTT
cdr3_aa: CASSPSGGADTQYF

clone_size: NA
v_call: TRBV29-1
d_call: TRBD1
j_call: TRBJ1-1
cdr3_nt: TGCAGCGTGGGGGACAGGGTAAACACTGAAGCTTTCTTT
cdr3_aa: CSVGDRVNTEAFF

clone_size: NA
v_call: TRBV4-1
d_call: TRBD1
j_call: TRBJ1-3
cdr3_nt: TGCGCCAGCAGCCAAGAATCTATGACAGGGTCTTATAACGGTGGAAACACCATATATTTT
cdr3_aa: CASSQESMTGSYNGGNTIYF

clone_size: NA
v_call: TRBV11-1
d_call: TRBD1
j_call: TRBJ2-5
cdr3_nt: TGTGCCAGCAGCCACCCCCGGGACAGGGGTCAACAAGAGACCCAGTACTTC
cdr3_aa: CASSHPRDRGQQETQYF

clone_size: NA
v_call: TRBV5-6
d_call: NA
j_call: TRBJ1-1
cdr3_nt: TGTGCCAGCAGCTTCCTGGGACAAATGAACACTGAAGCTTTCTTT
cdr3_aa: CASSFLGQMNTEAFF

clone_size: NA
v_call: TRBV30
d_call: TRBD1
j_call: TRBJ1-6
cdr3_nt: TGTGCCTGGAGAACAGGGGGTACCCTGAATAATTTACCCCTCCACTTT
cdr3_aa: CAWRTGGTLNNLPLHF

clone_size: NA
v_call: TRBV18
d_call: TRBD1
j_call: TRBJ2-1
cdr3_nt: TGTGCCAGCTCACCATTTATGCAGGGGGCTTACAATGAGCAGTTCTTC
cdr3_aa: CASSPFMQGAYNEQFF

clone_size: NA
v_call: TRBV10-3
d_call: TRBD2
j_call: TRBJ2-7
cdr3_nt: TGTGCCATCAGTGACCCGGGACTACAAGCCTACGAGCAGTACTTC
cdr3_aa: CAISDPGLQAYEQYF

clone_size: few
v_call: TRBV4-2
d_call: TRBD1
j_call: TRBJ2-2
cdr3_nt: TGTGCCAGCAGCCAAATGGGACAGGGGAACACCGGGGAGCTGTTTTTT
cdr3_aa: CASSQMGQGNTGELFF

clone_size: NA
v_call: TRBV6-6
d_call: TRBD1
j_call: TRBJ2-5
cdr3_nt: TGTGCCAGCAGTAAGGGACAGGGGATTGAGACCCAGTACTTC
cdr3_aa: CASSKGQGIETQYF

clone_size: NA
v_call: TRBV6-5
d_call: NA
j_call: TRBJ2-3
cdr3_nt: TGTGCCAGCTCCAACCGGGGGAGCACAGATACGCAGTATTTT
cdr3_aa: CASSNRGSTDTQYF

clone_size: NA
v_call: TRBV5-1
d_call: TRBD1
j_call: TRBJ1-6
cdr3_nt: TGCGCCAGCAGGGACAGGGCCTATAATTCACCCCTCCACTTT
cdr3_aa: CASRDRAYNSPLHF

clone_size: NA
v_call: TRBV10-3
d_call: NA
j_call: TRBJ1-6
cdr3_nt: TGTGCCATCAGTGAGAGGATGCTAGGTACCCTCCAGGGTTCCTATAATTCACCCCTCCACTTT
cdr3_aa: CAISERMLGTLQGSYNSPLHF

clone_size: NA
v_call: TRBV5-1
d_call: NA
j_call: TRBJ2-5
cdr3_nt: TGCGCCAGCAGCTTGTCGGAGCGTCGGCTAAAAGAGAGACAGTACTTC
cdr3_aa: CASSLSERRLKERQYF

clone_size: NA
v_call: TRBV7-8
d_call: TRBD2
j_call: TRBJ2-7
cdr3_nt: TGTGCCAGCAGCCCCCAGGATGGAGCGGGAGGGGACGAGCAGTACTTC
cdr3_aa: CASSPQDGAGGDEQYF

clone_size: once
v_call: TRBV30
d_call: TRBD1
j_call: TRBJ1-1
cdr3_nt: TGTGCCTGGAGTGGGACAGGGCTAGGTAACACTGAAGCTTTCTTT
cdr3_aa: CAWSGTGLGNTEAFF

clone_size: NA
v_call: TRBV2
d_call: NA
j_call: TRBJ2-2
cdr3_nt: TGTGCCAGCAGTGATCAAGGAGCTGGGGAGCGGTTGAACACCGGGGAGCTGTTTTTT
cdr3_aa: CASSDQGAGERLNTGELFF

clone_size: NA
v_call: TRBV5-4
d_call: NA
j_call: TRBJ2-1
cdr3_nt: TGTGCCAGCAGACCCTCTAGCGCGAGCTCCTACAATGAGCAGTTCTTC
cdr3_aa: CASRPSSASSYNEQFF

clone_size: NA
v_call: TRBV7-2
d_call: NA
j_call: TRBJ1-6
cdr3_nt: TGTGCCAGCAGCTTAGAAGGTAACAGAAATTCACCCCTCCACTTT
cdr3_aa: CASSLEGNRNSPLHF

clone_size: few
v_call: TRBV4-1
d_call: TRBD2
j_call: TRBJ2-3
cdr3_nt: TGCGCCAGCAGCCCCTATAGCGGGGGAGCAGATACGCAGTATTTT
cdr3_aa: CASSPYSGGADTQYF

clone_size: NA
v_call: TRBV2
d_call: NA
j_call: TRBJ1-2
cdr3_nt: TGTGCCAGCAGTGGGAGGGGCGCCGGCTACACCTTC
cdr3_aa: CASSGRGAGYTF

clone_size: NA
v_call: TRBV5-1
d_call: TRBD2
j_call: TRBJ2-1
cdr3_nt: TGCGCCAGCAGCGAGCCACGAGGTAGCGGGGCTATCTGGGATGAGCAGTTCTTC
cdr3_aa: CASSEPRGSGAIWDEQFF

clone_size: NA
v_call: TRBV7-2
d_call: NA
j_call: TRBJ2-5
cdr3_nt: TGTGCCACCTCCACAACGGGGGAGACCCAGTACTTC
cdr3_aa: CATSTTGETQYF

clone_size: NA
v_call: TRBV9
d_call: NA
j_call: TRBJ2-2
cdr3_nt: TGTGCCAGCAGCCTCCACCCCGGGGAGGACGGGGAGCTGTTTTTT
cdr3_aa: CASSLHPGEDGELFF